This entry lists 22 T cell receptor beta chains sequenced from one sample in a study of OX40 agonist ivuxolimab in advanced cancers. TCRdb's copy holds only in-frame clones and misses some; the assay was immunoSEQ multiplex PCR. The sample yields 80,000 or so clones, roughly 87% seen once. The sequencing used CD4+ or CD8+ T cells sorted from blood, collected in a trial of the OX40 agonist ivuxolimab. Source of these receptors: an adult with an advanced solid tumor such as melanoma, head and neck, liver or kidney cancer.

This clone was seen a handful of times. The genes are TRBV5-1 and TRBJ2-7; D uncertain. V was clipped by 0 bases and J by 4 bases, with 5 bases between them. CDR1 and CDR2 (germline): SGHRS, YFSETQ. The CDR3 loop spans 12 amino acids. CDR3 nucleotide sequence: TGCGCCAGCAGCTTGGATCTTTACGAGCAGTACTTC. Encoded protein: CASSLDLYEQYF.

The chain uses TRBV7-3 and TRBJ2-1; D might be TRBD2 (5 bases). Germline CDR1 and CDR2: SGHTA and FQGTGA. The CDR3 has 14 amino acids. Deletions cut 2 bases from V and 4 bases from J, with 9 bases between. The DNA for the CDR3 is TGTGCCAGCAGCTTAGGGAGTAGGTACAATGAGCAGTTCTTC. Protein product: CASSLGSRYNEQFF. The variable domain in full, completed from reference TRBV7-3 and TRBJ2-1, reads GAGVSQTPSNKVTEKGKYVELRCDPISGHTALYWYRQSLGQGPEFLIYFQGTGAADDSGLPNDRFFAVRPEGSVSTLKIQRTERGDSAVYLCASSLGSRYNEQFFGPGTRLTVL.

This clone appeared a single time. The rearrangement uses TRBV7-2 and TRBJ1-1; no reliable D call. The CDR3 consists of 13 residues. Germline assignment: CDR1 SGHTA and CDR2 FQGNSA. The V gene lost 1 base and the J gene lost 10 bases, with 13 bases spanning the gap. The CDR3: CASSLVGTKRAFF. The CDR3 nucleotides are TGTGCCAGCAGCTTAGTTGGCACAAAACGAGCTTTCTTT.

The chain is built from TRBV6-5 and TRBJ1-1, with D uncertain. V lost 8 bases and J lost 10, with 14 bases in between. Looked up from germline, CDR1 is MNHEY and CDR2 is SVGAGI. The CDR3 spans 11 residues. CDR3 protein: CASGQVAGAFF. CDR3 coding DNA: TGTGCCAGCGGGCAGGTCGCGGGAGCTTTCTTT.

J is TRBJ2-7 and V is TRBV5-1; tentatively, D is TRBD1 or TRBD2 (5 bases each). This CDR3 region has 14 residues. V dropped 1 base and J dropped 6 bases, with 14 bases sitting between them. Germline V gene sequence: CDR1 SGHRS, CDR2 YFSETQ. CDR3 coding DNA: TGCGCCAGCAGCTTGCGGGGCCCGGACCTCGAGCAGTACTTC. It translates to CASSLRGPDLEQYF.

The rearrangement joins TRBV19 to TRBJ2-2, with a tentative D call TRBD1 (5 bases). Trimming left V 5 bases short and J 3 bases short, with 10 bases between. The CDR3 length is 14 residues. CDR1 and CDR2 (germline): LNHDA, SQIVND (reference sequence). This CDR3 is CASSLIGDTGELFF. CDR3 nucleotides: TGTGCCAGTAGTTTGATAGGGGACACCGGGGAGCTGTTTTTT.

This chain links TRBV5-1 with TRBJ2-7, with TRBD1 matching 7 bases. Germline trimming cut 6 bases from V and 6 bases from J; bases unmatched to any gene: 9. The CDR3 consists of 13 residues. The germline CDR1 and CDR2 sequences are SGHRS and YFSETQ. The chain's CDR3 is CASNRQGKGEQYF. Written as DNA, the CDR3 is TGCGCCAGCAACCGACAGGGTAAAGGCGAGCAGTACTTC.

The CDR3: CASSQVTSGGPTGELFF. The CDR3 DNA reads TGCGCCAGCAGCCAAGTGACTAGCGGGGGCCCCACCGGGGAGCTGTTTTTT. The V and J genes are TRBV4-1 and TRBJ2-2; 12 bases fit TRBD2. V dropped 1 base and J dropped 4; count of bases not matched to a gene: 4. CDR3 length equals 17 residues. The germline V gene has CDR1 MGHRA and CDR2 YSYEKL.

The J gene is TRBJ2-7, the V gene TRBV20-1, with D uncertain. CDR1 is DFQATT, CDR2 SNEGSKA, per germline (reference sequence). The CDR3 is 11 residues long. The germline V and J ends were trimmed by 7 bases and 2 bases, with 9 bases remaining between them. The CDR3 coding sequence is TGCAGTGTCCCACGCCCCTACGAGCAGTACTTC. This gives the protein CSVPRPYEQYF.

V usage is TRBV19 and J usage is TRBJ2-6; D uncertain. V gave up 4 bases and J gave up 0 bases, with 13 bases separating them. The CDR3 loop spans 17 amino acids. Germline assignment: CDR1 LNHDA and CDR2 SQIVND (reference sequence). The CDR3 DNA is TGTGCCAGTAGTAAGACACTTTTAAGCTCTGGGGCCAACGTCCTGACTTTC. Residues: CASSKTLLSSGANVLTF.

This chain connects TRBV7-8 to TRBJ2-7; 7 nucleotides align to TRBD1. J lost 8 bases, V lost 2 bases, and 9 bases had no gene match. Germline V gives CDR1 SGHVS, CDR2 FQNEAQ. The CDR3 totals 14 residues. CDR3 in amino acids: CASSLSDRQVKQYF. The CDR3 bases are TGTGCCAGCAGCTTATCGGACAGGCAAGTGAAGCAGTACTTC.

This clone was recorded only once. V usage is TRBV11-2 and J usage is TRBJ2-1; 11 bases map to TRBD2. Germline CDR1 reads SGHAT; CDR2 reads FQNNGV. This CDR3 has 15 amino acids. Unmatched junction bases numbered 0, after V lost 1 base and J lost 4 bases. CDR3 nucleotides: TGTGCCAGCAGCTTAGGACTAGCGGGATACAATGAGCAGTTCTTC. This codes for CASSLGLAGYNEQFF.

V usage is TRBV11-2 and J usage is TRBJ2-2; D call uncertain. The CDR3 extends over 16 amino acids. CDR1 and CDR2 (germline): SGHAT, FQNNGV. V was trimmed by 7 bases and J by 1 base, leaving 16 bases between them. CDR3 in amino acids: CASTQLFGVNTGELFF. CDR3 coding DNA: TGTGCCAGCACCCAACTATTCGGAGTGAACACCGGGGAGCTGTTTTTT.

The chain recombines TRBV5-4 with TRBJ1-2, with D possibly matching TRBD1 (5 bases). This CDR3 has 13 amino acids. In germline, CDR1 is SGHNT, CDR2 YYREEE (reference sequence). V was clipped by 0 bases and J by 2 bases, with 5 bases between them. Here the CDR3 reads CASSLGGNYGYTF. For the CDR3, the DNA is TGTGCCAGCAGCTTGGGGGGGAACTATGGCTACACCTTC. The full variable domain, its missing parts supplied by reference TRBV5-4 and TRBJ1-2, is ETGVTQSPTHLIKTRGQQVTLRCSSQSGHNTVSWYQQALGQGPQFIFQYYREEENGRGNFPPRFSGLQFPNYSSELNVNALELDDSALYLCASSLGGNYGYTFGSGTRLTVV.

The chain recombines TRBV5-1 with TRBJ2-3; 9 bases are shared with TRBD2. The CDR3 contains 15 residues. The germline gives CDR1 SGHRS, CDR2 YFSETQ. Trimming removed 3 bases from V and 1 base from J; junction bases left unmatched: 3. This chain's CDR3 is CASSSLAGGTDTQYF. The CDR3 DNA is TGCGCCAGCAGCTCGTTAGCGGGGGGCACAGATACGCAGTATTTT.

The chain links TRBV5-1 to TRBJ1-2; D gene unclear. The CDR3 has 13 amino acids. V lost 4 bases and J 4 bases, leaving 11 bases between the germline ends. Germline CDR1 is SGHRS and CDR2 is YFSETQ. CDR3: CASSPTAGYGYTF. The CDR3 region has the DNA TGCGCCAGCAGCCCGACGGCGGGCTATGGCTACACCTTC.

The V and J genes are TRBV9 and TRBJ1-3; D is ambiguous. V lost 0 bases to trimming and J lost 0 bases, with 10 bases between them. The germline V gene encodes CDR1 SGDLS and CDR2 YYNGEE. The CDR3 length is 16 residues. In DNA, the CDR3 is TGTGCCAGCAGCGTAGAAGTTGGGAACTCTGGAAACACCATATATTTT. As protein: CASSVEVGNSGNTIYF.

This rearrangement joins TRBV19 to TRBJ2-1, with TRBD2 matching 15 bases. The CDR3 runs to 17 residues. Germline values: CDR1 LNHDA, CDR2 SQIVND (reference sequence). V lost 5 bases and J lost 3; bases outside the gene matches: 5. CDR3 amino acids: CASSQRTSGRVYNEQFF. As DNA, the CDR3 is TGTGCCAGTAGTCAGCGGACTAGCGGGAGGGTCTACAATGAGCAGTTCTTC.

The J gene is TRBJ2-3, the V gene TRBV7-2; the match to TRBD2 covers 12 bases. CDR1 and CDR2 (germline): SGHTA, FQGNSA. The V and J ends lost 1 base and 3 bases, in that order; junction bases with no gene match: 8. This CDR3 contains 18 residues. The CDR3 nucleotides are TGTGCCAGCAGCTTAGTACCTTTGGGGACTAGCGGGACAGATACGCAGTATTTT. Translating it yields CASSLVPLGTSGTDTQYF. Complete variable domain (other parts from reference TRBV7-2 and TRBJ2-3): GAGVSQSPSNKVTEKGKDVELRCDPISGHTALYWYRQSLGQGLEFLIYFQGNSAPDKSGLPSDRFSAERTGGSVSTLTIQRTQQEDSAVYLCASSLVPLGTSGTDTQYFGPGTRLTVL.

The chain recombines TRBV6-5 with TRBJ1-1; D may be TRBD1 (6 bases). Trimming pared 6 bases from V and 1 base from J, leaving 12 bases between. The CDR3 has 14 residues. Per germline, CDR1 MNHEY and CDR2 SVGAGI. CDR3 sequence reads: CASRNRAGNTEAFF. The CDR3 DNA is TGTGCCAGCAGGAACAGGGCCGGGAACACTGAAGCTTTCTTT.

This chain links TRBV29-1 with TRBJ2-7; possible D gene TRBD1, 5 bases. CDR3 length: 12 residues. The germline V gene has CDR1 SQVTM and CDR2 ANQGSEA. V gave up 8 bases and J gave up 0 bases, with 11 bases separating them. The CDR3 bases are TGCAGCTATAGGGGCAGCTCCTACGAGCAGTACTTC. It encodes CSYRGSSYEQYF.

This chain links TRBV6-5 with TRBJ1-1, with a possible D match to TRBD1 (6 bases). V lost 6 bases to trimming and J lost 6 bases, with 14 bases between them. The germline gives CDR1 MNHEY, CDR2 SVGAGI. The CDR3 spans 13 residues. The CDR3 region has the DNA TGTGCCAGCAGACGCGGACAGTACGCTGAAGCTTTCTTT. Translating it yields CASRRGQYAEAFF.